The 28 T cell receptor beta chains below all came from one sample that was sequenced in a study of cytomegalovirus exposure and HLA in healthy donors. It was with 60 Vbeta and 13 Jbeta primers that the PCR ran. Measured with immunoSEQ multiplex PCR; TCRdb has only the in-frame clones, and not every one. The profile shows approximately 130,000 clones, over 65% of them singletons. The sequencing input was PBMCs. The source is a female donor in good health and CMV-seropositive.

This clone was counted only a few times. This rearrangement joins TRBV6-1 to TRBJ1-4, with TRBD1 matching 10 bases. Germline V gene data show CDR1 as MNHNS and CDR2 as SASEGT. V lost 6 bases, J lost 8 bases, and 6 bases stayed unmatched. This CDR3 has 14 amino acids. Written as DNA, the CDR3 is TGTGCCAGCAGCCGGGGACAGGGGAGCGAAAAACTGTTTTTT. Amino acid sequence: CASSRGQGSEKLFF.

The rearrangement links TRBV6-6 to TRBJ1-2, with a tentative D call TRBD1 (5 bases). V was pared by 0 bases and J by 4 bases, with 9 bases between. Per the germline V gene, CDR1 is MNHNY and CDR2 is SVGAGI (reference sequence). The CDR3 contains 14 residues. The CDR3, as DNA: TGTGCCAGCAGTTACTCGACAGAGCCCTATGGCTACACCTTC. Protein product: CASSYSTEPYGYTF.

This clone was observed a single time. The V call is TRBV5-4, the J call TRBJ2-5, with D tentatively TRBD2 (7 bases). The CDR3 totals 13 residues. Trimming cost V 4 bases and J 4 bases, with 11 bases left between them. Germline CDR1 SGHNT, CDR2 YYREEE (reference sequence). CDR3 residues: CASSVGGRETQYF. Here the CDR3 DNA reads TGTGCCAGCAGCGTCGGGGGGCGAGAGACCCAGTACTTC.

The rearrangement uses TRBV5-4 and TRBJ2-7; 10 nucleotides align to TRBD1. The germline V gene encodes CDR1 SGHNT and CDR2 YYREEE (reference sequence). The trim removed 4 bases at V and 4 bases at J, leaving 5 bases unmatched. The CDR3 extends over 14 amino acids. For the CDR3, the DNA is TGTGCCAGCAGCCCGGGACAGGGGAGATACGAGCAGTACTTC. As protein: CASSPGQGRYEQYF.

The chain uses TRBV5-1 and TRBJ2-5; 7 positions match TRBD1. The J call is doubtful: the DNA matches TRBJ2-7 better. This CDR3 has 15 residues. Germline loops: CDR1 SGHRS, CDR2 YFSETQ. The DNA of the CDR3 is TGCGCCAGCAGCCCTCTGGGACAGCTCTCCTACGAGCAGTACTTC. Protein product: CASSPLGQLSYEQYF.

The V gene is TRBV11-2, the J gene TRBJ1-1, with 7 bases fitting TRBD1. There are 15 residues in the CDR3. The V and J ends lost 7 bases and 6 bases, in that order; junction bases with no gene match: 14. Germline CDR1 reads SGHAT; CDR2 reads FQNNGV. This CDR3 is CASIPNIDRVSEAFF. CDR3 nucleotide sequence: TGTGCCAGCATCCCGAACATAGACAGGGTGTCTGAAGCTTTCTTT.

The chain uses TRBV19 and TRBJ1-1; 7 bases map to TRBD1. In germline, CDR1 is LNHDA, CDR2 SQIVND (reference sequence). Trimming took 5 bases from V and 6 from J; bases not matched to a gene: 6. The CDR3 runs 13 residues. CDR3 nucleotide sequence: TGTGCCAGTAGTGTCGGGACAGCTTCTGAAGCTTTCTTT. The encoded protein is CASSVGTASEAFF.

The CDR3 coding sequence is TGTGCCAGCAGTTTACGGGGGGCTGAGAACACTGAAGCTTTCTTT. Translation gives CASSLRGAENTEAFF. The chain carries TRBV28 and TRBJ1-1, with D maybe TRBD1 (6 bases). The CDR3 is made up of 15 amino acids. The germline CDR1 and CDR2 sequences are MDHEN and SYDVKM. The ends were cut back, 2 bases at V and 1 base at J, with 11 bases in the middle.

The rearrangement uses TRBV5-1 and TRBJ1-1; D is undetermined. The CDR3 runs to 13 residues. CDR1 and CDR2 (germline): SGHRS, YFSETQ. V lost 6 bases and J lost 1, with 10 bases in between. The CDR3 here is CASKEGWNTEAFF. The DNA for the CDR3 is TGCGCCAGCAAGGAGGGTTGGAACACTGAAGCTTTCTTT.

This chain links TRBV9 with TRBJ1-1; 10 bases fit TRBD1. With 3 bases clipped from V and 5 bases from J, the junction kept 16 bases outside the gene matches. The CDR3 contains 18 residues. Germline V gene data show CDR1 as SGDLS and CDR2 as YYNGEE. The CDR3 DNA follows: TGTGCCAGCAGCGAATCCCTTACTCCGGGACAGGGGAGGACTGAAGCTTTCTTT. This sequence encodes CASSESLTPGQGRTEAFF.

Concerning this clone: At one of its ends the junction is not consistent with the germline gene, which may arise from a read error. V usage is TRBV7-9 and J usage is TRBJ2-1; D remains unclear. CDR1 is SEHNR, CDR2 FQNEAQ, per germline (reference sequence). The CDR3 has 12 residues. CDR3 bases: TGTTCCAGCAGGCTAGGAAGCAATGAGCAGTTCTTC. This encodes CSSRLGSNEQFF.

The chain is built from TRBV7-2 and TRBJ1-6; 9 bases match TRBD1. The V segment lost 1 base and the J segment 5 bases; nucleotides outside the gene matches: 9. Looked up from germline, CDR1 is SGHTA and CDR2 is FQGNSA. The CDR3 extends over 18 amino acids. The DNA for the CDR3 is TGTGCCAGCAGCTTAGACCCCCGACAGGGGGGGAATAATTCACCCCTCCACTTT. This sequence encodes CASSLDPRQGGNNSPLHF.

The chain recombines TRBV29-1 with TRBJ2-7; D gene ambiguous. This CDR3 is 13 amino acids long. Germline V gene data show CDR1 as SQVTM and CDR2 as ANQGSEA. The germline V and J ends were trimmed by 3 bases and 3 bases, with 12 bases remaining between them. The CDR3 here is CSVENRKGYEQYF. The DNA of the CDR3 is TGCAGCGTTGAGAACAGAAAAGGCTACGAGCAGTACTTC.

This chain links TRBV28 with TRBJ1-1, with D possibly being TRBD1 (6 bases). Germline V gene lookup returns CDR1 MDHEN and CDR2 SYDVKM. Trimming stripped 7 bases from V and 4 bases from J, with 16 bases between. The CDR3 is 14 amino acids. Here the CDR3 reads CASTQGGASTEAFF. CDR3 coding DNA: TGTGCCAGCACTCAAGGGGGGGCGAGCACTGAAGCTTTCTTT.

The chain employs TRBV5-6 and TRBJ2-5; TRBD1 matches at 11 bases. The CDR3 is made up of 15 amino acids. The trim removed 3 bases at V and 2 bases at J, leaving 3 bases unmatched. Germline V gives CDR1 SGHDT, CDR2 YYEEEE. Here the CDR3 reads CASSSDRGRQETQYF. CDR3 nucleotide sequence: TGTGCCAGCAGCTCGGACAGGGGGCGACAAGAGACCCAGTACTTC.

The chain employs TRBV5-5 and TRBJ1-1; possible D gene TRBD1, 6 bases. The CDR3 is made up of 14 amino acids. Germline V CDR1 and CDR2: SGHKS, YYEKEE (reference sequence). Between the trimmed V and J ends, which lost 3 bases and 0 bases, there was a span of 9 bases. CDR3 sequence reads: CASSWTDMNTEAFF. CDR3 coding DNA: TGTGCCAGCAGCTGGACAGACATGAACACTGAAGCTTTCTTT.

The chain couples TRBV6-1 to TRBJ2-5; D is possibly TRBD1 (6 bases). Trimming removed 1 base from V and 5 bases from J, with 20 bases in between. The CDR3 extends over 17 amino acids. The germline gives CDR1 MNHNS, CDR2 SASEGT. This CDR3 reads CASSEVFLDSLWETQYF. As DNA, the CDR3 is TGTGCCAGCAGTGAAGTCTTCCTGGACAGTCTTTGGGAGACCCAGTACTTC.

This clone was found a few times. The chain joins TRBV10-2 to TRBJ1-1; D is ambiguous. The CDR3 covers 13 residues. V shed 6 bases and J shed 5 bases, with 13 bases lying between them. The germline CDR1 and CDR2 sequences are WSHSY and SAAADI. CDR3 sequence reads: CASRKGGGTEAFF. Here the CDR3 DNA reads TGCGCCAGCAGGAAGGGAGGAGGGACTGAAGCTTTCTTT.

The V call is TRBV9, the J call TRBJ1-2; 11 bases match TRBD1. V lost 2 bases to trimming and J lost 3 bases; unmatched junction nucleotides: 3. The V gene's germline CDR1 is SGDLS and CDR2 YYNGEE. The CDR3 runs to 15 residues. The CDR3 DNA sequence: TGTGCCAGCAGCGTGAGGACAGGGGGCTACTATGGCTACACCTTC. It yields the protein CASSVRTGGYYGYTF.

The chain uses TRBV4-1 and TRBJ2-6; D perhaps matches TRBD1 (5 bases). The CDR3 is 17 amino acids. Germline CDR1 is MGHRA and CDR2 is YSYEKL. Trimming removed 1 base at V and 0 bases at J, with 10 bases between. CDR3 residues: CASSQGRAASGANVLTF. In DNA, the CDR3 is TGCGCCAGCAGCCAAGGCAGGGCGGCCTCTGGGGCCAACGTCCTGACTTTC.

The chain joins TRBV6-5 to TRBJ2-1, with a tentative D call TRBD1 (6 bases). The V gene's germline CDR1 is MNHEY and CDR2 SVGAGI. V lost 4 bases and J 4 bases, leaving 14 bases between the germline ends. The CDR3 runs to 15 residues. CDR3 nucleotides: TGTGCCAGCAGTTTCCAGGGGAGTCAATACAATGAGCAGTTCTTC. Translating it yields CASSFQGSQYNEQFF.

This clone has a handful of counts. The chain joins TRBV28 to TRBJ1-3; D may be TRBD1 (6 bases). This CDR3 is 14 amino acids long. Germline V gene sequence: CDR1 MDHEN, CDR2 SYDVKM. Trimming shortened V by 8 bases and J by 4 bases, and 15 bases separated the two germline ends. Here the CDR3 reads CASGGGAEGNTIYF. The CDR3 nucleotides are TGTGCCAGCGGCGGGGGCGCGGAGGGAAACACCATATATTTT.

J is TRBJ1-4 and V is TRBV11-2; possibly TRBD1 for D (6 bases). This CDR3 is 15 amino acids long. Trimming pared 5 bases from V and 7 bases from J, leaving 17 bases between. Germline V gene sequence: CDR1 SGHAT, CDR2 FQNNGV. The CDR3 reads CASSLGTGSIEKLFF. The CDR3 DNA follows: TGTGCCAGCAGCCTCGGTACAGGGTCTATTGAAAAACTGTTTTTT.

DNA for the CDR3: TGCGCCAGCAGCCAGAACGACAGGGGGGTAAAGATGAACACTGAAGCTTTCTTT. Amino acids: CASSQNDRGVKMNTEAFF. V and J are TRBV4-1 and TRBJ1-1; 9 nucleotides align to TRBD1. CDR3 length: 18 amino acids. Trimming took 3 bases from V and 0 from J; bases not matched to a gene: 11. CDR1 MGHRA and CDR2 YSYEKL come from the germline V gene.

The V and J genes are TRBV4-2 and TRBJ1-2, with TRBD1 identical over 10 bases. Trimming cost V 0 bases and J 3 bases; bases outside gene matches: 4. Per germline, CDR1 LGHNA and CDR2 YNFKEQ. The CDR3 loop spans 16 amino acids. CDR3 amino acids: CASSQDAGQGDYGYTF. As DNA, the CDR3 is TGTGCCAGCAGCCAAGATGCCGGACAGGGGGACTATGGCTACACCTTC.

V is TRBV21-1 and J is TRBJ2-7; the table names TRBD1, a call not compared with the DNA. TRBV21-1 is assigned pseudogene status. The CDR3 runs to 18 residues. CDR3 nucleotides: TGTGCCAGCAGCAAAGTGAGGGACAGCCCTGGAGGATCCTACGAGCAGTACTTC. This codes for CASSKVRDSPGGSYEQYF.

The genes are TRBV18 and TRBJ2-6; a possible D gene is TRBD2 (7 bases). The ends were cut back, 4 bases at V and 4 bases at J, with 11 bases in the middle. Germline V gene data show CDR1 as KGHSH and CDR2 as LQKENI. The CDR3 loop spans 15 amino acids. CDR3 region: CASSLQGLGANVLTF. The CDR3 coding sequence is TGTGCCAGCTCACTACAGGGACTAGGGGCCAACGTCCTGACTTTC.

V and J are TRBV13 and TRBJ2-5, with TRBD2 as a possible D gene (6 bases). The CDR3 has 16 residues. Germline V gene lookup returns CDR1 PRHDT and CDR2 FYEKMQ (reference sequence). V lost 4 bases, J lost 5 bases, and 20 bases lay in between. The CDR3 sequence is CASSSRSGTLQETQYF. The CDR3 region has the DNA TGTGCCAGCAGCTCCCGCTCCGGGACTCTACAGGAGACCCAGTACTTC.